This T cell receptor (beta chain) comes out of a study of T cell responses to AZD1222 COVID-19 vaccine. General study points: After the peak T cell response, and only then, were repertoires sampled. Unmutated regions of variants are reportedly targeted by nearly half of spike-specific TCRs. Clonal diversity may have been underestimated, and the donors were mostly white British, with more females than males.

Details on this clone: What it binds is unknown.

TCRdb's table, derived via immunoSEQ multiplex PCR, lists solely in-frame clones and lacks some. There are fewer than 250,000 clones in the sample; approximately 94% occur only once, and roughly 1% lies in the top ten. V trimming: 6 bases; J trimming: 0 bases; junction bases outside the gene matches: 4. The germline V gene has CDR1 SNHLY and CDR2 FYNNEI. The CDR3 length is 14 residues. The sequence derives from an adult in good health. V usage is TRBV2 and J usage is TRBJ1-1; 7 positions agree with TRBD1. The material was peripheral blood, obtained on day 0 of MenACWY control vaccination. The CDR3 coding sequence is TGTGCCAGCAGGAGACAGGGTCTGAACACTGAAGCTTTCTTT. Amino acids: CASRRQGLNTEAFF.